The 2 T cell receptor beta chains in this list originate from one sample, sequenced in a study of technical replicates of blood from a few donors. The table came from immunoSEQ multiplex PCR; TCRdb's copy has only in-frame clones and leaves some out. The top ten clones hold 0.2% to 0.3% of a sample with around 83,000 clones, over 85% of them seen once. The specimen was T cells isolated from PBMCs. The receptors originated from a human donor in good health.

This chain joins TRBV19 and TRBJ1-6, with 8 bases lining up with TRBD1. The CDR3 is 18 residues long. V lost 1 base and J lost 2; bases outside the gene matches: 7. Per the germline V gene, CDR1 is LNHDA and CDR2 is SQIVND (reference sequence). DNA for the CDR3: TGTGCCAGTAGTATAGCCCAGGACAGGGAACCCTATAATTCACCCCTCCACTTT. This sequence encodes CASSIAQDREPYNSPLHF.

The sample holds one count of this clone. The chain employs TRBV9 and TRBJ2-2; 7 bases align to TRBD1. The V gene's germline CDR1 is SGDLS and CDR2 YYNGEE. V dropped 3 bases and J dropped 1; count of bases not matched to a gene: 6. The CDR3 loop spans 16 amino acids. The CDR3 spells CASSDRQGENTGELFF. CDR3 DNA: TGTGCCAGCAGCGATCGACAGGGCGAGAACACCGGGGAGCTGTTTTTT.